This T cell receptor (beta chain) was documented in a study of shared clonotypes between healthy human individuals. Germline V CDR1 and CDR2: SNHLY, FYNNEI. Trimming removed 3 bases from V and 4 bases from J; junction bases left unmatched: 7. The CDR3 is 15 amino acids. The method was immunoSEQ multiplex PCR; TCRdb's version includes in-frame clones alone and lacks a portion of them. The sample holds about 2.5 million clones, less than 95% seen once. This TCR was recovered from a man between 18 and 29 years old in good health. Some clones in this sample may be carry-over from other donors' samples. The sample consisted of naive CD4+ T cells from PBMCs. Documented subset: CD45RA+ positively selected. This chain links TRBV2 with TRBJ2-7; 9 bases are shared with TRBD1. The CDR3 nucleotides are TGTGCCAGCAGTGATGAACAGGGGGCAGGATACGAGCAGTACTTC. Its protein is CASSDEQGAGYEQYF.